This T cell receptor (beta chain) was observed in a study of blood T cell repertoires in COVID-19. Study at large: COVID-19 samples collected from the United States, Italy and Spain covered acute and convalescent phases. T cells, B-cell-depleted T cells, or PBMCs provided the cDNA or gDNA that served as material.

In the authors' workflow: Reference gene primers were amplified, and this amplification served to estimate nucleated cell counts. TCRdb's copy holds only in-frame clones and misses some; the assay was immunoSEQ multiplex PCR. V and J calls and clone size are those listed in that table; D and trimming were worked out from the DNA. This sample has over 200,000 clones, with approximately 90% found just once. Trimming removed 4 bases from V and 0 bases from J; junction bases left unmatched: 0. The CDR3 is made up of 15 amino acids. The germline V gene has CDR1 SGHTA and CDR2 FQGNSA. This chain connects TRBV7-2 to TRBJ2-1, with 10 nucleotides matching TRBD1. The sample consisted of peripheral blood. The receptor comes from a man aged 25-45 years with COVID-19, enrolled during active disease. DNA of the CDR3: TGTGCCAGCAGCTGGACAGGGGGCTCCTACAATGAGCAGTTCTTC. Protein product: CASSWTGGSYNEQFF.